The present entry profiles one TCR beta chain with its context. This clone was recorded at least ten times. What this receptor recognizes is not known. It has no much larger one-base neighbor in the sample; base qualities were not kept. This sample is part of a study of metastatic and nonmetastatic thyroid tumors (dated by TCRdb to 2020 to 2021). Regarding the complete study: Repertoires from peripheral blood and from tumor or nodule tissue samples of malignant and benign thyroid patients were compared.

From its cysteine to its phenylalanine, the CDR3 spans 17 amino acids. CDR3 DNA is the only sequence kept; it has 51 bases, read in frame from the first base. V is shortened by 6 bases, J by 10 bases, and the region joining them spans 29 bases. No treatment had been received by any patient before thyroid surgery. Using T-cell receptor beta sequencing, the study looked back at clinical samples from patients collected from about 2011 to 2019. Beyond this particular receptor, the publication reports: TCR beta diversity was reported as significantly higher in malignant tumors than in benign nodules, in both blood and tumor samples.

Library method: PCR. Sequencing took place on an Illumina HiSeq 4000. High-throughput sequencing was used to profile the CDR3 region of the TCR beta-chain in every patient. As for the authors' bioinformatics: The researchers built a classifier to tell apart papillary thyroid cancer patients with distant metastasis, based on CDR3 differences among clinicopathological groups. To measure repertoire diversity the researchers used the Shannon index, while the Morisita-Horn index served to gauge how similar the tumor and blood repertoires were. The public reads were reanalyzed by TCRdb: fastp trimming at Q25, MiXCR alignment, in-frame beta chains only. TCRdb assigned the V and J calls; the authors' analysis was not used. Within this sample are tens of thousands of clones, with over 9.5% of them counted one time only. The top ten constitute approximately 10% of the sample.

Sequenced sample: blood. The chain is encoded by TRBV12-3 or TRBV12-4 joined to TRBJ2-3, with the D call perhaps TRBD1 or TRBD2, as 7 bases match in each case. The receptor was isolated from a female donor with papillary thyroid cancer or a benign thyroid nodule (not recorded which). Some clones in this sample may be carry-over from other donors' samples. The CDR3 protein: CASSTSSWGGQKDPQYF. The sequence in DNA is TGTGCCAGCAGCACTTCCTCGTGGGGGGGACAGAAGGACCCGCAGTATTTT.